This T cell receptor beta chain was obtained from a study of blood T cell repertoires in COVID-19. Study summary: The study drew acute and convalescent COVID-19 samples from the United States, Italy and Spain. Nucleic acid was either cDNA or gDNA, and it came from T cells, B-cell-depleted T cells, or PBMCs.

Study processing details: Amplifying reference gene primers gave estimates of nucleated cell counts. Data came from immunoSEQ multiplex PCR; TCRdb stores just in-frame clones and leaves some out. That table gives V, J and clone size, and the DNA gave D and trimming. The sample has tens of thousands of clones, roughly 87% seen once. Germline values: CDR1 SGHRS, CDR2 YFSETQ. The V gene end was trimmed by 2 bases and the J gene end by 4 bases; junction bases not matched to a gene: 8. This CDR3 comprises 16 residues. This TCR derives from a human donor in a cohort sampled during active COVID-19. The donor label of this sample is uncertain. The chain carries TRBV5-1 and TRBJ2-1; 8 bases match TRBD1. Sequencing input: peripheral blood. Here the CDR3 DNA reads TGCGCCAGCAGCTTCCTAGGGACAGGAATATACAATGAGCAGTTCTTC. Residues: CASSFLGTGIYNEQFF.